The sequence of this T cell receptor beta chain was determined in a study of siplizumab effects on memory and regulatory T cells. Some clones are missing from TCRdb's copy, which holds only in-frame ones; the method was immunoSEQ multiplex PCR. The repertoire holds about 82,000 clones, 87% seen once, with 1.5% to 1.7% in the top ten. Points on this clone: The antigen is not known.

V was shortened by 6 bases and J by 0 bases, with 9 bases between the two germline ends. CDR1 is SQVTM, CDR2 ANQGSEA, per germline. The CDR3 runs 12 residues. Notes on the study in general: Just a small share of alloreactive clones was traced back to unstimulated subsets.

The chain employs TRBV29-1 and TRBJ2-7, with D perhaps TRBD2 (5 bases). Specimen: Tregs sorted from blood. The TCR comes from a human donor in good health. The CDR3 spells CSVSGNSYEQYF. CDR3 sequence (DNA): TGCAGCGTCTCGGGGAACTCCTACGAGCAGTACTTC.